This T cell receptor beta chain appears in the sequencing data of a study of T cells of healthy individuals. This clonotype was counted ten times or more. CDR3 size: 13 residues. From germline, CDR1 is LGHDT and CDR2 YNNKEL (reference sequence). V lost 5 bases and J 2 bases, leaving 10 bases between the germline ends. TCRdb passed the 5' RACE reads through MiXCR, listing each CDR3 protein once. This table holds some 100,000 distinct CDR3 sequences, 15% to 20% found once. The sequence came from a human donor in good health. The chain uses TRBV3-1 and TRBJ2-7; D not resolved. Here the CDR3 DNA reads TGTGCCAGCAGCGGCGGCGTCCCCTACGAGCAGTACTTC. Encoded protein: CASSGGVPYEQYF.